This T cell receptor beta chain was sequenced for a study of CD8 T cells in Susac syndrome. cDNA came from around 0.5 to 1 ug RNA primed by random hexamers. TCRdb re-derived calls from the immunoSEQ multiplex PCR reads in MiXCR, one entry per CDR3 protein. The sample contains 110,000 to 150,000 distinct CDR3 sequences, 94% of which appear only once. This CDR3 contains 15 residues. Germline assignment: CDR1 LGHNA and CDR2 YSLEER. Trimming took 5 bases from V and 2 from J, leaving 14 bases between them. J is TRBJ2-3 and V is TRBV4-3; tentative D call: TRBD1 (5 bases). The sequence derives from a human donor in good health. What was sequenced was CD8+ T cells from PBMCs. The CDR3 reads CASSVTQENTDTQYF. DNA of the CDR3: TGCGCCAGCAGCGTAACACAGGAAAACACAGATACGCAGTATTTT.